This note documents a single T cell receptor (beta chain) sequence. Under the authors' procedure: Reference gene primer amplification gave estimated nucleated cell counts. Libraries were prepared by immunoSEQ multiplex PCR; TCRdb keeps only in-frame clonotypes and omits some of them. V, J and clone size reflect that table, while D and trimming were determined from the DNA. The sample shows about 160,000 clones, about four fifths of them seen only once. The CDR3 totals 14 residues. Per germline, CDR1 ENHRY and CDR2 SYGVKD. The V and J ends lost 6 bases and 1 base, in that order; junction bases with no gene match: 3. The data derive from a study of blood T cell repertoires in COVID-19. Across the study: Sites in the United States, Italy and Spain provided acute and convalescent COVID-19 samples. Nucleic acid was either cDNA or gDNA, and it came from T cells, B-cell-depleted T cells, or PBMCs.

The sample was peripheral blood. The chain recombines TRBV10-3 with TRBJ1-1; 9 nucleotides match TRBD1. This TCR came from a man aged 55 to 70 with active or convalescent COVID-19. CDR3 loop: CAISAQGANTEAFF. The CDR3 DNA is TGTGCCATCAGCGCACAGGGGGCGAACACTGAAGCTTTCTTT.